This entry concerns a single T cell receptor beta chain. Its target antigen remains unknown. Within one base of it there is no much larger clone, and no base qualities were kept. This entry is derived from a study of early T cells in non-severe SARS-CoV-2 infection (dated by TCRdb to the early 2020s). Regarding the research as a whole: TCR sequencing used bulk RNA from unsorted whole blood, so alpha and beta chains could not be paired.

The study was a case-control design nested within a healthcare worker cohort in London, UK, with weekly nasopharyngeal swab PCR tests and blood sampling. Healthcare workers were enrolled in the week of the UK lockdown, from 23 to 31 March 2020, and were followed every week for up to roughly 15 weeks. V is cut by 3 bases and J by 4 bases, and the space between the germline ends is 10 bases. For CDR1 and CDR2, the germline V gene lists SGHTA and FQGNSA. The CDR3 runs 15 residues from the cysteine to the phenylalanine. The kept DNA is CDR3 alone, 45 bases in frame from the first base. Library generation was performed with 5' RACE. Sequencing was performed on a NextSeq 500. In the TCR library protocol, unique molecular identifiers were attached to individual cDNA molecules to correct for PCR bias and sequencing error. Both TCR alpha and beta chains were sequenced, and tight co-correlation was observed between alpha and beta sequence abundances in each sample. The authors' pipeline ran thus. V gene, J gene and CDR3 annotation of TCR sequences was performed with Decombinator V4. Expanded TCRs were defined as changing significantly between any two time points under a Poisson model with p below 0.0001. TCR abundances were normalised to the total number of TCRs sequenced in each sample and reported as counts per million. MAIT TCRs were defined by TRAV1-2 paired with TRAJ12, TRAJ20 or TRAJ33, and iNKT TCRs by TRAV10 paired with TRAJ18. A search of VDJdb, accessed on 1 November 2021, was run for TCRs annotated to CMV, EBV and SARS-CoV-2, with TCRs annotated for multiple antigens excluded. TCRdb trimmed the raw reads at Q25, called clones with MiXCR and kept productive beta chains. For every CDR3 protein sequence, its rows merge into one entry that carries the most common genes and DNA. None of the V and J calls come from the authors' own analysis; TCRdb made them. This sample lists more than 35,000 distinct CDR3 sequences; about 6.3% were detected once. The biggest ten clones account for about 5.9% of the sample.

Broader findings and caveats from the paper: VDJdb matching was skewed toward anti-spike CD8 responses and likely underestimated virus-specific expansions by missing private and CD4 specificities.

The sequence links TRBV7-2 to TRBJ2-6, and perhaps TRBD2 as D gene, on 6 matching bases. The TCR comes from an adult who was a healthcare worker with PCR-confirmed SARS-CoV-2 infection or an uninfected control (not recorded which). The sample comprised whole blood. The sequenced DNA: TGTGCCAGCAGCTTCCGGGAGTCGGGGGCCAACGTCCTGACTTTC. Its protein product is CASSFRESGANVLTF.